The entry below gives a single T cell receptor (beta chain) sequence along with its context. Its antigen is currently unknown. These data belong to a study of regulatory T cells in long-lasting Graves disease. Study summary: The antithyroid drugs taken by newly diagnosed Graves' patients had been used for under 3 months. General study results and limits: New patients shared fewer public clonotypes (about 1,000) than persistent patients did (about 2,700).

To make TCR beta libraries, researchers used iRepertoire HTBI primers and Arm-PCR of CDR3 regions. TCRdb re-called the multiplex PCR reads with MiXCR, one entry per CDR3 protein. The sample lists 250,000 to 300,000 distinct CDR3 sequences; 15% to 20% were seen once. The time point denotes: newly diagnosed GD, antithyroid drugs for less than 3 months. PBMCs provided the RNA from which the TCR library was made. This CDR3 comprises 16 residues. With 1 base clipped from V and 11 bases from J, the junction kept 9 bases outside the gene matches. Germline V CDR1 and CDR2: LGHDT, YNNKEL (reference sequence). These same data were also listed under a study on T cells in Graves' hyperthyroidism and ophthalmopathy. According to that study: The model predicted ophthalmopathy a median approximately six months before onset.

Source: peripheral blood mononuclear cells (PBMCs), taken at new diagnosis, from a patient treated with antithyroid drugs. V is TRBV3-1 and J is TRBJ2-1, with 12 bases lining up with TRBD2. The clonotype originates from a woman in her 30s with Graves disease. This chain's CDR3 is CASSQGATSGSYKQFF. As DNA, the CDR3 is TGTGCCAGCAGCCAAGGCGCGACTAGCGGGAGTTATAAGCAGTTCTTC.